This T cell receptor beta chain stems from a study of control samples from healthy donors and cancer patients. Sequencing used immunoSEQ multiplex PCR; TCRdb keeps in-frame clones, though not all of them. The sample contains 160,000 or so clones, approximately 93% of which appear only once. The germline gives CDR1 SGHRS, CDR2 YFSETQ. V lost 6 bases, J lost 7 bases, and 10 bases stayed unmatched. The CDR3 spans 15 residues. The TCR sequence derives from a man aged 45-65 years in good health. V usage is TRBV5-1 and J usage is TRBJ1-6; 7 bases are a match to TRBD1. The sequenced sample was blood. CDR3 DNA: TGCGCCAGCACCCGAGACAGGGCTCACAATTCACCCCTCCACTTT. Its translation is CASTRDRAHNSPLHF.